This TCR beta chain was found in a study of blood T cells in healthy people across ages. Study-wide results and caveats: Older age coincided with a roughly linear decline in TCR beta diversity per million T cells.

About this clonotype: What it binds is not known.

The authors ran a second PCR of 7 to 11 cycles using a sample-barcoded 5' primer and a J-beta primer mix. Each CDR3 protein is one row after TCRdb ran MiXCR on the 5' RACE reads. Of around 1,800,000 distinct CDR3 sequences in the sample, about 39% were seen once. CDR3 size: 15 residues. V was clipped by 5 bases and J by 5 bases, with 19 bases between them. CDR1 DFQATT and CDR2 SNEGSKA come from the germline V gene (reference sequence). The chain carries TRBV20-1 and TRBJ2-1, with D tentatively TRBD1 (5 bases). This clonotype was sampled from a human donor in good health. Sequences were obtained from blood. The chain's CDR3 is CSAPQTEQRDNEQFF. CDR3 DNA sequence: TGCAGTGCTCCCCAGACAGAGCAAAGGGACAATGAGCAGTTCTTC.